This TCR beta chain came from a study of blood T cell repertoires in COVID-19. Some clones are missing from TCRdb's copy, which holds only in-frame ones; the method was immunoSEQ multiplex PCR. The table has about 200,000 clones, more than 65% seen once. V was clipped by 2 bases and J by 0 bases; unmatched bases: 4. The germline V gene encodes CDR1 SGHKS and CDR2 YYEKEE (reference sequence). The length of the CDR3 is 15 residues. This TCR was sampled from a man aged 35 to 55 who had recovered from COVID-19. The chain recombines TRBV5-5 with TRBJ1-1; 7 nucleotides align to TRBD1. The sample taken for sequencing was PBMCs or T cells enriched from blood (not recorded which). The CDR3 nucleotides are TGTGCCAGCAGCTTACGACAGGGTCTGAACACTGAAGCTTTCTTT. Translation gives CASSLRQGLNTEAFF.